A selection of T cell receptor beta chains follows, all from one sample in a study of blood T cell repertoires in COVID-19. Assay used: immunoSEQ multiplex PCR; TCRdb lists only in-frame clones, some missing. The table has about 530,000 clones, less than 90% seen once. The sequenced sample consisted of peripheral blood. Receptors were obtained from a woman aged 45-65 years with COVID-19, enrolled during active disease. CDR3s include the opening cysteine and the closing phenylalanine or tryptophan.

V	J	CDR3
TRBV9	TRBJ2-3	CASSEAGGRSTDTQYF
TRBV12-2	TRBJ1-5	CASRPRRDRVNQPQHF
TRBV28	TRBJ2-7	CASRGDTHEQYF
TRBV7-2	TRBJ2-1	CASSLSGGADEQFF
TRBV5-1	TRBJ2-7	CASSLGQGGGDEQYF
TRBV29-1	TRBJ2-7	CSAFGTGDYEQYF
TRBV20-1	TRBJ2-7	CSADRNYEQYF
TRBV30	TRBJ2-7	CACLTGIYEQYF
TRBV11-2	TRBJ1-2	CASGLGGTRWYGYTF
TRBV7-8	TRBJ2-7	CASSGQGGDEQYF
TRBV19	TRBJ1-5	CASETRTGGSQPQHF
TRBV7-8	TRBJ1-3	CASSLRGRGGNTIYF
TRBV3-1/TRBV3-2	TRBJ1-2	CASSHSFGGDYGYTF
TRBV10-2	TRBJ1-2	CASSGDRGSGYTF
TRBV10-3	TRBJ1-2	CAISETRSGTGKDGYTF
TRBV11-2	TRBJ1-2	CASSPGTGYTF
TRBV12-3/TRBV12-4	TRBJ1-1	CATTDRGTEAFF
TRBV19	TRBJ2-6	CASSPPAGGAGANVLTF
TRBV11-2	TRBJ2-1	CASSPGPSGEQFF
TRBV28	TRBJ1-1	CASSLNTDYEAFF
TRBV7-8	TRBJ1-1	CASSPSTRFSQAFF
TRBV7-2	TRBJ2-6	CASSSGQGIHSGANVLTF
TRBV6-1	TRBJ2-5	CASSEGGRRETQYF
TRBV19	TRBJ2-1	CASSIRGLGNEQFF
TRBV6-4	TRBJ2-3	CASRGQITDTQYF
TRBV19	TRBJ2-3	CASSTLGGEGTDTQYF
TRBV2	TRBJ1-2	CASRGLQGAGGYTF
TRBV27	TRBJ1-5	CASSFRKTNQPQHF
TRBV5-1	TRBJ2-1	CASSFGQGDNEQFF
TRBV3-1/TRBV3-2	TRBJ1-2	CASSQTPDSTYGYTF
TRBV7-2	TRBJ1-1	CASSLDRGFDTEAFF
TRBV5-1	TRBJ2-5	CASTFNDRPRETQYF
TRBV13	TRBJ2-3	CASSFGLVGDTQYF
TRBV12-3/TRBV12-4	TRBJ1-1	CASSLTNTEAFF
TRBV24-1	TRBJ1-5	CATSGPRVGQPQHF
TRBV27	TRBJ2-1	CASTLGGSSYNEQFF
TRBV3-1/TRBV3-2	TRBJ1-2	CASSQEVQGAFGYTF
TRBV3-1/TRBV3-2	TRBJ2-4	CASSPLGGGGIQYF
TRBV12-5	TRBJ2-7	CASAGEYEQYF
TRBV6-5	TRBJ1-1	CASSISPGTEAFF
TRBV6-5	TRBJ1-1	CASTSGSMNTEAFF
TRBV28	TRBJ1-4	CASSLPDRGKLFF
TRBV19	TRBJ1-1	CASRSTGTGTVNTEAFF
TRBV5-1	TRBJ1-2	CASSLGGRRGDYGYTF
TRBV3-1/TRBV3-2	TRBJ1-5	CASSRTGNQPQHF
TRBV19	TRBJ2-3	CASSLGLGTDTQYF
TRBV6-5	TRBJ2-5	CASRDRFFQETQYF
TRBV5-1	TRBJ2-2	CASSLDSENTGELFF
TRBV19	TRBJ1-2	CASSMAGTGNYGYTF
TRBV5-1	TRBJ2-1	CASSFPIGNNEQFF
TRBV2	TRBJ2-3	CASISTGGTDTQYF